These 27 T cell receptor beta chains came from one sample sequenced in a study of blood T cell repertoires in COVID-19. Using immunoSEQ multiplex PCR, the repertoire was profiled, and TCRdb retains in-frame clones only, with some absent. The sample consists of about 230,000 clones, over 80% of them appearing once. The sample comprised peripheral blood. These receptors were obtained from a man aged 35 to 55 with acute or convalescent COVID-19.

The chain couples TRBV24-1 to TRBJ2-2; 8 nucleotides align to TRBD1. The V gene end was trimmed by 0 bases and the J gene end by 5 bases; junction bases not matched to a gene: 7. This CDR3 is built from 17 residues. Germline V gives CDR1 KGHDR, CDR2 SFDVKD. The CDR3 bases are TGTGCCACCAGTGATTTGTCGTCAGGGGGCCGGACCGGGGAGCTGTTTTTT. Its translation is CATSDLSSGGRTGELFF.

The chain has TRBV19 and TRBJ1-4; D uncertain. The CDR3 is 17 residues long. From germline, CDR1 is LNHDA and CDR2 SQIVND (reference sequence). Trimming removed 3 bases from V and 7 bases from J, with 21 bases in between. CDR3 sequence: CASSIVGPIGGGEKLFF. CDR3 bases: TGTGCCAGTAGTATCGTCGGACCTATCGGAGGAGGTGAAAAACTGTTTTTT.

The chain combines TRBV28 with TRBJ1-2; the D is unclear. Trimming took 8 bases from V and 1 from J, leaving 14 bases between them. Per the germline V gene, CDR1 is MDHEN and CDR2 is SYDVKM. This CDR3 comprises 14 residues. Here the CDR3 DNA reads TGTGCCAGCCAATACCGAGGGAATAACTATGGCTACACCTTC. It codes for CASQYRGNNYGYTF.

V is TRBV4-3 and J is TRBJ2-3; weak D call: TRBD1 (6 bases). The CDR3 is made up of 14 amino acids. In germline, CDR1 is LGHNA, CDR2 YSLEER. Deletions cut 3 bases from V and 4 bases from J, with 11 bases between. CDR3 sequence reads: CASSHRDISDTQYF. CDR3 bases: TGCGCCAGCAGCCACCGGGACATTTCAGATACGCAGTATTTT.

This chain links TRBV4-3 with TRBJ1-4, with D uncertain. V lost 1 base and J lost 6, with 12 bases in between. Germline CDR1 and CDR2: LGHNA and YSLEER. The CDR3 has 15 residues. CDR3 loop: CASSQAKLYHEKLFF. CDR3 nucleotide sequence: TGCGCCAGCAGCCAAGCCAAGCTATATCATGAAAAACTGTTTTTT.

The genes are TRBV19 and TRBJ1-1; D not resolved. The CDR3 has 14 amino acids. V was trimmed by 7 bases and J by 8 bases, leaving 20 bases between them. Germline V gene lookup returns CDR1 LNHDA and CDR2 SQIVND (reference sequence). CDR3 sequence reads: CASTPSRIGREAFF. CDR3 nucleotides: TGTGCCAGTACTCCATCTCGGATTGGCAGGGAAGCTTTCTTT.

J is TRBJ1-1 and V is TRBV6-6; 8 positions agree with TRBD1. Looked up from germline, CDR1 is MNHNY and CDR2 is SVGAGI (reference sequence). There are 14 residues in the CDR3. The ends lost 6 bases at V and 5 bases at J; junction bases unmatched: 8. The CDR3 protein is CASSEWQGATEAFF. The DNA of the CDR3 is TGTGCCAGCAGCGAATGGCAGGGGGCAACTGAAGCTTTCTTT.

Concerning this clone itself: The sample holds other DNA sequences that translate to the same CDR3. The CDR3 sequence: CASSYRGGGEKLFF. The CDR3 DNA reads TGTGCCAGCAGTTACAGGGGTGGCGGAGAAAAACTGTTTTTT. The chain employs TRBV6-5 and TRBJ1-4, with D possibly being TRBD1 (5 bases). V lost 2 bases, J lost 8 bases, and 12 bases lay in between. This CDR3 is 14 amino acids long. Per the germline V gene, CDR1 is MNHEY and CDR2 is SVGAGI.

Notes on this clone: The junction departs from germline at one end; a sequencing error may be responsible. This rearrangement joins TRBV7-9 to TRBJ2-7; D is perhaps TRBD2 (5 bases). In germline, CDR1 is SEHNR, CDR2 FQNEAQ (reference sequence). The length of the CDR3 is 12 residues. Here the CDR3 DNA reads TGTGCCAGCAGCTTAGGAGGGTACGAGCGGTACTTC. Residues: CASSLGGYERYF. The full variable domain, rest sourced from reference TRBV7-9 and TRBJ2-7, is DTGVSQNPRHKITKRGQNVTFRCDPISEHNRLYWYRQTLGQGPEFLTYFQNEAQLEKSRLLSDRFSAERPKGSFSTLEIQRTEQGDSAMYLCASSLGGYERYFGPGTRLTVT.

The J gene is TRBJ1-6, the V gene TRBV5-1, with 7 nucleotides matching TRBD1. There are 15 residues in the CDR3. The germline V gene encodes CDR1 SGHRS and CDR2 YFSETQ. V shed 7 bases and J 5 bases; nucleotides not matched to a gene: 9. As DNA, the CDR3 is TGCGCCAGCCGGAGATGGGACAGCAATAATTCACCCCTCCACTTT. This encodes CASRRWDSNNSPLHF.

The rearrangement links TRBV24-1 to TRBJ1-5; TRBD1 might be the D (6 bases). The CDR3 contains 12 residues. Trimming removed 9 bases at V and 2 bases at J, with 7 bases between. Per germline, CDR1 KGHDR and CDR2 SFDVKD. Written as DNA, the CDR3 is TGTGCCACCTGGGGGCGCAATCAGCCCCAGCATTTT. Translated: CATWGRNQPQHF.

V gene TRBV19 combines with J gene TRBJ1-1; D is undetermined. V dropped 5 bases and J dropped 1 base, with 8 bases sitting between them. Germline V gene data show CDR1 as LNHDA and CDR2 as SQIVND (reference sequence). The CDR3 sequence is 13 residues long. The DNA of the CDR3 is TGTGCCAGTAGTCCACACCAGAACACTGAAGCTTTCTTT. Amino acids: CASSPHQNTEAFF.

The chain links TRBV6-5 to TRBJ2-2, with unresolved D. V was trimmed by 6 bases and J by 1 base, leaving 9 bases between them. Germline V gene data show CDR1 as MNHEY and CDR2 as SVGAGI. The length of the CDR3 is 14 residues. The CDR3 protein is CASRAYWNTGELFF. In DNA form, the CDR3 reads TGTGCCAGCAGAGCCTACTGGAACACCGGGGAGCTGTTTTTT.

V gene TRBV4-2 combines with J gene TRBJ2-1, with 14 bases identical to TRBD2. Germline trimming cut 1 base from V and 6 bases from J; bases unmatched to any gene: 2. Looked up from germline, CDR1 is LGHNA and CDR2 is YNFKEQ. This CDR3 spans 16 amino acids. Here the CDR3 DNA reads TGTGCCAGCAGCCAAGGACTAGCGGGAGGGGGCAATGAGCAGTTCTTC. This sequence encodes CASSQGLAGGGNEQFF.

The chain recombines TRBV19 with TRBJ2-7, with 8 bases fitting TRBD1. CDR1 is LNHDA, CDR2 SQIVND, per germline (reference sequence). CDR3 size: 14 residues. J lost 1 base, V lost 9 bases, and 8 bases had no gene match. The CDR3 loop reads CARMTGVGSYEQYF. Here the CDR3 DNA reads TGTGCCAGAATGACAGGGGTTGGATCCTACGAGCAGTACTTC.

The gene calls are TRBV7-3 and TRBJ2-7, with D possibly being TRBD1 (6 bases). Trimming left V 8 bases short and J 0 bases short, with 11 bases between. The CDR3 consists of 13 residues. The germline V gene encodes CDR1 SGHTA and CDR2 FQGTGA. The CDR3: CASSRQDSYEQYF. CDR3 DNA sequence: TGTGCCAGCTCGAGACAGGACTCCTACGAGCAGTACTTC. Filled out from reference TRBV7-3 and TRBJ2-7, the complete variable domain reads GAGVSQTPSNKVTEKGKYVELRCDPISGHTALYWYRQSLGQGPEFLIYFQGTGAADDSGLPNDRFFAVRPEGSVSTLKIQRTERGDSAVYLCASSRQDSYEQYFGPGTRLTVT.

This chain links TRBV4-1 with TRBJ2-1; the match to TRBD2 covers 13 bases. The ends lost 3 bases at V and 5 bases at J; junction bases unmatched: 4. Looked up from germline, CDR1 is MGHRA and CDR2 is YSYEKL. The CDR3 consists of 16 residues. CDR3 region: CASSHVGLAGNNEQFF. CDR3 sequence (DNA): TGCGCCAGCAGCCACGTGGGACTAGCGGGAAACAATGAGCAGTTCTTC.

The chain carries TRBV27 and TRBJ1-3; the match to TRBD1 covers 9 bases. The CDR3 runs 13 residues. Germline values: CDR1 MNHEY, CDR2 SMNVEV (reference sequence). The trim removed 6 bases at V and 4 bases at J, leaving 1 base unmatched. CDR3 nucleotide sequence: TGTGCCAGCAGGGGACAGGGAGGAAACACCATATATTTT. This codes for CASRGQGGNTIYF.

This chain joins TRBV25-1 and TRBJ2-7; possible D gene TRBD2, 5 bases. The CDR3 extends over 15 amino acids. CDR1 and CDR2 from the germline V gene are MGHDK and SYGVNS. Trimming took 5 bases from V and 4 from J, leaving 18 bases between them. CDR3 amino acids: CASSQSGVGLYEQYF. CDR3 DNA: TGTGCCAGCAGTCAAAGCGGAGTAGGCTTATACGAGCAGTACTTC.

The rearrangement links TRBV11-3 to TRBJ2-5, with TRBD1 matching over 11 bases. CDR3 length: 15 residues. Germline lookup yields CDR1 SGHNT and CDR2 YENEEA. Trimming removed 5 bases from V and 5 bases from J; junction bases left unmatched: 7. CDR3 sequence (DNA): TGTGCCAGCAGCACTCGGACAGGGGGCGCTGAGACCCAGTACTTC. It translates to CASSTRTGGAETQYF.

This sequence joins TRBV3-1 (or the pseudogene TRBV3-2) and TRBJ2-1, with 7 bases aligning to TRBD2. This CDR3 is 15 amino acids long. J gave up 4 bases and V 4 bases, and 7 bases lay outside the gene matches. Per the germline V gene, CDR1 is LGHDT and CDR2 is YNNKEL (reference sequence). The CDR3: CASSPASGVYNEQFF. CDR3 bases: TGTGCCAGCAGCCCGGCTAGCGGAGTTTACAATGAGCAGTTCTTC.

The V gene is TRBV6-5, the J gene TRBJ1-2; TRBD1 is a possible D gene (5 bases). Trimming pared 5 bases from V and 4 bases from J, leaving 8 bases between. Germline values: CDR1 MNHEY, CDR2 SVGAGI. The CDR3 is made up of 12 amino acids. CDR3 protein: CASSTRAYGYTF. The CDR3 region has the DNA TGTGCCAGCAGTACCAGGGCCTATGGCTACACCTTC.

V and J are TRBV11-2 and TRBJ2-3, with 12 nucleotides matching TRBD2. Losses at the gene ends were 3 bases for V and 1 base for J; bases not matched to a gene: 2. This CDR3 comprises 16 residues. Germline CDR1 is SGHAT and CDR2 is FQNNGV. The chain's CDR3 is CASSFRLAGGTDTQYF. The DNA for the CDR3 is TGTGCCAGCAGCTTCCGACTAGCGGGAGGCACAGATACGCAGTATTTT. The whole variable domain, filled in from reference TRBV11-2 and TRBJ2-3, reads EAGVAQSPRYKIIEKRQSVAFWCNPISGHATLYWYQQILGQGPKLLIQFQNNGVVDDSQLPKDRFSAERLKGVDSTLKIQPAKLEDSAVYLCASSFRLAGGTDTQYFGPGTRLTVL.

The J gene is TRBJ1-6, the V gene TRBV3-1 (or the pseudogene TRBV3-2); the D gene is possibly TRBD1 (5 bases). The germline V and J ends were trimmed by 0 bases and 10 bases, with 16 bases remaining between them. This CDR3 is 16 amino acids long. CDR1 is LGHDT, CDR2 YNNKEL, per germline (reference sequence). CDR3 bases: TGTGCCAGCAGCCAAGATGGAGCGGCCGGGGGATCACCCCTCCACTTT. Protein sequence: CASSQDGAAGGSPLHF.

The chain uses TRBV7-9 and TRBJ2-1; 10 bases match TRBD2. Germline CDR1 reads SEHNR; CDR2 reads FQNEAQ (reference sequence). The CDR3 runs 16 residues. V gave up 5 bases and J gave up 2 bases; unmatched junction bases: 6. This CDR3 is CASSDPSGRAYNEQFF. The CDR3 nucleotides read TGTGCCAGCAGCGATCCAAGCGGGAGGGCCTACAATGAGCAGTTCTTC.

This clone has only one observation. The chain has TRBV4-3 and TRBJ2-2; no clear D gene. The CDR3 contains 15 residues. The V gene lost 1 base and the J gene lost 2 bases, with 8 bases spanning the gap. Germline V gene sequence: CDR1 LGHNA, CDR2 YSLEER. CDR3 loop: CASSQVSLNTGELFF. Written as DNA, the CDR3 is TGCGCCAGCAGCCAAGTCTCCCTTAACACCGGGGAGCTGTTTTTT.

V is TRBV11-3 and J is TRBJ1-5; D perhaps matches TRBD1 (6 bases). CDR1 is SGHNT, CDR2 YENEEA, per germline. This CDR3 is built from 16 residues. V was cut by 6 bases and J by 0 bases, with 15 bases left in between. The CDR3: CASSIRGGYSNQPQHF. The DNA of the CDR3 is TGTGCCAGCAGTATTAGGGGGGGTTATAGCAATCAGCCCCAGCATTTT.